Listed below are T cell receptor beta chains from one sample, sequenced in a study of Tregs in tolerant kidney transplant recipients. Clones were sequenced by immunoSEQ multiplex PCR, and TCRdb holds only the in-frame ones, with some missing. The table lists roughly 69,000 clones, about 89% of them singletons. Source: CD4+ T cells from blood, taken before the transplant. The source of these receptors is a human donor who received a combined kidney and bone marrow transplant. Both conserved end residues are trimmed from each CDR3. The D gene is left open where the match is weak.

D	J	V	CDR3
TRBD1	TRBJ2-7	TRBV5-1	ASSQNQGAYEQY
NA	TRBJ2-7	TRBV18	ASSPRQAITGEQY
NA	TRBJ1-4	TRBV27	ASSRGAGGEKLF
TRBD2	TRBJ2-1	TRBV9	ASSAMGLAGANEQF
NA	TRBJ2-1	TRBV28	ASSSGKQF
NA	TRBJ1-2	TRBV19	ASSLRVNYGYT
TRBD1	TRBJ2-6	TRBV5-1	ASSLVTGIGANVLT
NA	TRBJ2-1	TRBV10-2	ASSESASGGEQF
NA	TRBJ1-1	TRBV5-8	ASSSVNTEAF
NA	TRBJ2-4	TRBV28	ASSLYREGENIQY
TRBD1	TRBJ2-5	TRBV6-1	ASIDPGQGAGTQY
TRBD1	TRBJ1-2	TRBV27	ASSSGTVYGYT
TRBD1	TRBJ1-5	TRBV2	ASRGQLNQPQH
NA	TRBJ1-1	TRBV29-1	SAPGQTTNTEAF
TRBD1	TRBJ1-3	TRBV10-3	AISETRTGDIGNTIY
TRBD1	TRBJ1-4	TRBV28	ASRDRVYEKLF
NA	TRBJ2-3	TRBV29-1	SVESRAGTDTQY
TRBD2	TRBJ2-3	TRBV7-6	ASSSGLAGTPGGDTQY
NA	TRBJ1-2	TRBV28	ASSTQQGGGYT
NA	TRBJ2-7	TRBV28	ASKGGSYEQY
TRBD1	TRBJ1-2	TRBV10-3	AISPIDRGTNYGYT
TRBD2	TRBJ2-7	TRBV2	ASSGSGSSDEQY